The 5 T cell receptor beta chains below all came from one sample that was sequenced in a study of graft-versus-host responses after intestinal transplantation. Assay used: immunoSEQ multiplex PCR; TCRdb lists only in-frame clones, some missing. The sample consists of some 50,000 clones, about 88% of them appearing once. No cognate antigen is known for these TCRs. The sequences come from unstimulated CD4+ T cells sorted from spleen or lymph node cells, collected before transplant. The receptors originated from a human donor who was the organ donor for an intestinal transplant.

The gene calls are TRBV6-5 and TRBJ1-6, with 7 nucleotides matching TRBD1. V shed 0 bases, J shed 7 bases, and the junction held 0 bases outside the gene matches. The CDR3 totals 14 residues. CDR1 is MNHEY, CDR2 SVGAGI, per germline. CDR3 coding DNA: TGTGCCAGCAGTTACTCGACAGGGAATTCACCCCTCCACTTT. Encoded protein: CASSYSTGNSPLHF.

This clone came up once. CDR3 in DNA: TGTGCTAGTGGTTTACCTATGGCAGGGATTGATTCACCCCTCCACTTT. Its translation is CASGLPMAGIDSPLHF. The V and J genes are TRBV12-5 and TRBJ1-6; D possibly corresponds to TRBD1 (5 bases). This CDR3 comprises 16 residues. Trimming took 3 bases from V and 8 from J, leaving 17 bases between them. The germline gives CDR1 LGHNT, CDR2 FRNRAP.

CDR3 bases: TGTGCCAGCAGCCGAGGACAGGTGTTCTATGGCTACACCTTC. Translated, it gives CASSRGQVFYGYTF. This sequence joins TRBV6-5 and TRBJ1-2; TRBD1 matches at 7 bases. The germline V gene has CDR1 MNHEY and CDR2 SVGAGI. V lost 6 bases to trimming and J lost 4 bases; unmatched junction nucleotides: 8. This CDR3 has 14 amino acids.

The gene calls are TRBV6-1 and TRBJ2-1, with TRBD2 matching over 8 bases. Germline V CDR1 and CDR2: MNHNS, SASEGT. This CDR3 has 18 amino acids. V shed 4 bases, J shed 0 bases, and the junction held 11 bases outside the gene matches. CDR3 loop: CASSARIAGKASYNEQFF. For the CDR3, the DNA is TGTGCCAGCAGTGCAAGAATAGCGGGAAAAGCCTCCTACAATGAGCAGTTCTTC.

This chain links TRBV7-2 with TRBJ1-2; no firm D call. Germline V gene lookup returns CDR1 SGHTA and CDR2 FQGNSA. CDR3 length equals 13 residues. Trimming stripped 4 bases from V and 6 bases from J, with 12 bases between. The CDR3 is CASSSAAGHGYTF. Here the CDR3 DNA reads TGTGCCAGCAGCTCGGCGGCAGGACATGGCTACACCTTC.